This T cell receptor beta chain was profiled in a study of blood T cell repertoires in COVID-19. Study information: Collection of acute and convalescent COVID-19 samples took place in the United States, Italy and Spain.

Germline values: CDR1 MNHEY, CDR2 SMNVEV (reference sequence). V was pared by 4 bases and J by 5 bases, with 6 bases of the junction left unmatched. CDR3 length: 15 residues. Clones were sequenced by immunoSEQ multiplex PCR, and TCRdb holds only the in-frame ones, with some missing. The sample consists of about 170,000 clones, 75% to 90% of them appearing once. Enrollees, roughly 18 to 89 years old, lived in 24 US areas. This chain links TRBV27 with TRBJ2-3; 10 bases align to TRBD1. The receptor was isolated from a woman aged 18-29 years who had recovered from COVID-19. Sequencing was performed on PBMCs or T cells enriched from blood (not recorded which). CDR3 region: CASSYRDRGLDTQYF. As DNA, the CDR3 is TGTGCCAGCAGTTACCGGGACAGGGGACTAGATACGCAGTATTTT.